These 30 T cell receptor beta chains originate from one sample sequenced in a study of technical replicates of blood from a handful of donors. TCRdb's copy holds only in-frame clones and misses some; the assay was immunoSEQ multiplex PCR. The data contain around 69,000 clones, more than 75% of them seen just once; the ten biggest clones take up approximately 4.4%. Specimen: PBMCs. All receptors derive from a human donor in good health. Some clones in this sample may be carry-over from other donors' samples.

This clone has a handful of counts. The chain is built from TRBV7-8 and TRBJ1-4; D remains ambiguous. V was clipped by 4 bases and J by 8 bases, with 14 bases between them. CDR3 length equals 14 residues. Per the germline V gene, CDR1 is SGHVS and CDR2 is FQNEAQ. The DNA of the CDR3 is TGTGCCAGCAGCTACCGGGGTATATCGGAAAAACTGTTTTTT. It translates to CASSYRGISEKLFF.

The genes are TRBV2 and TRBJ1-6; no reliable D call. The CDR3 totals 15 residues. The V gene's germline CDR1 is SNHLY and CDR2 FYNNEI. V lost 2 bases and J 7 bases, leaving 12 bases between the germline ends. The CDR3 DNA sequence: TGTGCCAGCAGTGAAAGTGTCGCGGCGAATTCACCCCTCCACTTT. Protein sequence: CASSESVAANSPLHF.

The chain couples TRBV6-5 to TRBJ2-6; no reliable D call. The CDR3 spans 13 residues. Trimming left V 4 bases short and J 4 bases short, with 5 bases between. CDR1 is MNHEY and CDR2 is SVGAGI in the germline V gene. Here the CDR3 DNA reads TGTGCCAGCAGTTTCAGGGGGGCCAACGTCCTGACTTTC. Residues: CASSFRGANVLTF.

V and J are TRBV7-9 and TRBJ2-2, with D unclear. The CDR3 is 12 amino acids. Trimming left V 5 bases short and J 10 bases short, with 11 bases between. Germline V gene sequence: CDR1 SEHNR, CDR2 FQNEAQ (reference sequence). CDR3 DNA: TGTGCCAGCAGCCCTAGGTTATCGGAGCTGTTTTTT. This translates into CASSPRLSELFF.

V gene TRBV6-5 combines with J gene TRBJ2-7, with 8 bases matching TRBD1. After removal of 5 bases from V and 3 bases from J, the junction contained 6 bases not matched to a gene. The CDR3 has 14 residues. CDR1 is MNHEY, CDR2 SVGAGI, per germline. In nucleotides, the CDR3 is TGTGCCAGCAGTCCCCGGGACAGGCGCTACGAGCAGTACTTC. It yields the protein CASSPRDRRYEQYF.

The J gene is TRBJ2-7, the V gene TRBV18; 8 bases match TRBD2. Unmatched junction bases numbered 5, after V lost 1 base and J lost 3 bases. From germline, CDR1 is KGHSH and CDR2 LQKENI. The CDR3 extends over 15 amino acids. This CDR3 reads CASSPLRGGNYEQYF. CDR3 coding DNA: TGTGCCAGCTCACCACTCCGGGGGGGGAACTACGAGCAGTACTTC. Full variable domain (remainder filled in from reference TRBV18 and TRBJ2-7): NAGVMQNPRHLVRRRGQEARLRCSPMKGHSHVYWYRQLPEEGLKFMVYLQKENIIDESGMPKERFSAEFPKEGPSILRIQQVVRGDSAAYFCASSPLRGGNYEQYFGPGTRLTVT.

The V call is TRBV11-2, the J call TRBJ2-7; no reliable D call. The CDR3 is 14 amino acids. Germline V gene sequence: CDR1 SGHAT, CDR2 FQNNGV. With 5 bases removed from V and 2 bases from J, the gap between germline ends came to 13 bases. CDR3: CASSPAVWPYEQYF. CDR3 DNA: TGTGCCAGCAGCCCCGCCGTTTGGCCCTACGAGCAGTACTTC.

The chain links TRBV5-6 to TRBJ2-2, with TRBD2 matching 10 bases. The V gene end was trimmed by 4 bases and the J gene end by 0 bases; junction bases not matched to a gene: 9. Germline CDR1 SGHDT, CDR2 YYEEEE. The CDR3 contains 18 residues. Here the CDR3 DNA reads TGTGCCAGCAGCCGGCCAACTAGCGGGGCTGCGAACACCGGGGAGCTGTTTTTT. Protein: CASSRPTSGAANTGELFF.

This rearrangement joins TRBV21-1 to TRBJ2-7; the table's TRBD2 call for D was not verified on the DNA. TRBV21-1 constitutes a pseudogene. The CDR3 is 18 amino acids. The CDR3 DNA is TGTGCCAGCACCCGAGGGGGGACCTGGGAAGCGGGACCCTACGAGCAGTACTTC. This translates into CASTRGGTWEAGPYEQYF.

The chain recombines TRBV7-9 with TRBJ2-2; 10 nucleotides line up with TRBD1. V dropped 3 bases and J dropped 4; count of bases not matched to a gene: 5. The germline CDR1 and CDR2 sequences are SEHNR and FQNEAQ (reference sequence). This CDR3 comprises 16 residues. This chain's CDR3 is CASSLPGQGFTGELFF. The CDR3 DNA sequence: TGTGCCAGCAGCTTGCCGGGACAGGGGTTCACCGGGGAGCTGTTTTTT.

This clone was seen just once. The V and J genes are TRBV7-3 and TRBJ2-2; 9 nucleotides match TRBD1. V lost 6 bases, J lost 5 bases, and 10 bases stayed unmatched. The CDR3 is 16 amino acids. CDR1 and CDR2 from the germline V gene are SGHTA and FQGTGA. The CDR3 DNA reads TGTGCCAGCAGTCAAGACAGGGGGACCGGGACCGGGGAGCTGTTTTTT. This sequence encodes CASSQDRGTGTGELFF.

The V and J genes are TRBV5-1 and TRBJ2-1, with 7 nucleotides matching TRBD2. Trimming cost V 0 bases and J 1 base; bases outside gene matches: 4. This CDR3 has 16 amino acids. CDR1 and CDR2 from the germline V gene are SGHRS and YFSETQ. The CDR3 loop is CASSLVAGGSYNEQFF. In DNA form, the CDR3 reads TGCGCCAGCAGCTTGGTAGCGGGTGGGTCCTACAATGAGCAGTTCTTC.

The chain couples TRBV11-3 to TRBJ2-5, with 10 bases identical to TRBD2. The J segment lost 4 bases and the V segment lost 5 bases, leaving 4 bases of the junction unmatched. Germline values: CDR1 SGHNT, CDR2 YENEEA. The CDR3 contains 14 residues. Here the CDR3 reads CASSPGTSVETQYF. The CDR3 nucleotides are TGTGCCAGCAGCCCGGGGACTAGCGTAGAGACCCAGTACTTC.

This chain uses TRBV5-1 with TRBJ2-7; 11 bases are a match to TRBD2. The CDR3 covers 16 residues. Unmatched junction bases numbered 5, after V lost 0 bases and J lost 3 bases. Germline V gene data show CDR1 as SGHRS and CDR2 as YFSETQ. This chain's CDR3 is CASSLGLAGGRYEQYF. CDR3 coding DNA: TGCGCCAGCAGCTTGGGTTTAGCGGGAGGGCGCTACGAGCAGTACTTC.

The gene calls are TRBV11-3 and TRBJ2-2, with D perhaps TRBD1 (5 bases). V lost 8 bases to trimming and J lost 5 bases, with 9 bases between them. Per germline, CDR1 SGHNT and CDR2 YENEEA. This CDR3 is 12 amino acids long. The DNA for the CDR3 is TGTGCCAGCGCCCCAGGGACCGGGGAGCTGTTTTTT. Its translation: CASAPGTGELFF.

The chain uses TRBV11-2 and TRBJ2-2; TRBD2 is a possible D gene (6 bases). Trimming left V 3 bases short and J 7 bases short, with 15 bases between. The CDR3 sequence is 15 residues long. In germline, CDR1 is SGHAT, CDR2 FQNNGV. Here the CDR3 reads CASSLAGTPHGELFF. The CDR3 coding sequence is TGTGCCAGCAGCTTGGCCGGGACTCCACACGGGGAGCTGTTTTTT.

The chain employs TRBV19 and TRBJ2-1; 13 positions agree with TRBD2. The CDR3 spans 15 residues. Germline values: CDR1 LNHDA, CDR2 SQIVND (reference sequence). The trim removed 6 bases at V and 9 bases at J, leaving 8 bases unmatched. CDR3 residues: CASSQLAGGPGEQFF. In DNA form, the CDR3 reads TGTGCCAGTAGCCAACTAGCGGGGGGGCCGGGTGAGCAGTTCTTC.

V and J are TRBV5-6 and TRBJ2-5; 7 bases agree with TRBD2. Germline assignment: CDR1 SGHDT and CDR2 YYEEEE. J was trimmed by 3 bases and V by 4 bases; bases with no gene match: 6. CDR3 length equals 14 residues. DNA for the CDR3: TGTGCCAGCAGCCGCAGCGGGGCCGAAGAGACCCAGTACTTC. Amino acid sequence: CASSRSGAEETQYF.

This chain joins TRBV5-4 and TRBJ1-6; D is perhaps TRBD1 (5 bases). The germline V gene has CDR1 SGHNT and CDR2 YYREEE (reference sequence). V was clipped by 4 bases and J by 13 bases, with 21 bases between them. This CDR3 is built from 15 residues. For the CDR3, the DNA is TGTGCCAGCAGCAAGCGGGACGGGGTAATTAGGCCCCTCCACTTT. Amino acid sequence: CASSKRDGVIRPLHF.

This clone appeared once. The rearrangement uses TRBV5-1 and TRBJ2-5, with 7 bases that match TRBD1. CDR1 and CDR2 (germline): SGHRS, YFSETQ. Trimming took 4 bases from V and 7 from J; bases not matched to a gene: 7. The CDR3 loop spans 13 amino acids. DNA for the CDR3: TGCGCCAGCAGCCCCGACAGGGTGGCGACCCAGTACTTC. Encoded protein: CASSPDRVATQYF. Supplemented by reference TRBV5-1 and TRBJ2-5, the full variable domain reads KAGVTQTPRYLIKTRGQQVTLSCSPISGHRSVSWYQQTPGQGLQFLFEYFSETQRNKGNFPGRFSGRQFSNSRSEMNVSTLELGDSALYLCASSPDRVATQYFGPGTRLLVL.

CDR3 region: CASSLEQNTDTQYF. In DNA, the CDR3 is TGCGCCAGCAGCTTGGAACAAAACACAGATACGCAGTATTTT. The rearrangement links TRBV5-1 to TRBJ2-3, with no clear D. The CDR3 covers 14 residues. In germline, CDR1 is SGHRS, CDR2 YFSETQ. V was shortened by 0 bases and J by 2 bases, with 7 bases between the two germline ends. The full variable domain, rest sourced from reference TRBV5-1 and TRBJ2-3, is KAGVTQTPRYLIKTRGQQVTLSCSPISGHRSVSWYQQTPGQGLQFLFEYFSETQRNKGNFPGRFSGRQFSNSRSEMNVSTLELGDSALYLCASSLEQNTDTQYFGPGTRLTVL.

The rearrangement uses TRBV5-4 and TRBJ2-1; TRBD2 might be the D (5 bases). V was trimmed by 3 bases and J by 5 bases, leaving 15 bases between them. The CDR3 contains 15 residues. Germline assignment: CDR1 SGHNT and CDR2 YYREEE (reference sequence). The CDR3 loop is CASSSGEGLDNEQFF. In nucleotides, the CDR3 is TGTGCCAGCAGCTCCGGAGAGGGATTAGACAATGAGCAGTTCTTC. The whole variable domain, remainder taken from reference TRBV5-4 and TRBJ2-1, is ETGVTQSPTHLIKTRGQQVTLRCSSQSGHNTVSWYQQALGQGPQFIFQYYREEENGRGNFPPRFSGLQFPNYSSELNVNALELDDSALYLCASSSGEGLDNEQFFGPGTRLTVL.

The chain employs TRBV20-1 and TRBJ2-5; D gene uncertain. The germline V and J ends were trimmed by 5 bases and 5 bases, with 9 bases remaining between them. The germline gives CDR1 DFQATT, CDR2 SNEGSKA (reference sequence). CDR3 length equals 11 residues. The CDR3 DNA follows: TGCAGTGCTGCGCTCGCGGAGACCCAGTACTTC. This translates into CSAALAETQYF.

The chain combines TRBV30 with TRBJ2-3; 7 bases align to TRBD1. The CDR3 loop spans 11 amino acids. J lost 14 bases, V lost 4 bases, and 9 bases had no gene match. In germline, CDR1 is GTSNPN, CDR2 SVGIG (reference sequence). Here the CDR3 DNA reads TGTGCCTGGAATCCCGACAGGGTTCTGTATTTT. Its translation: CAWNPDRVLYF.

The chain's CDR3 is CASSWGLAGKETQYF. The DNA of the CDR3 is TGTGCCAGCAGTTGGGGACTAGCGGGGAAGGAGACCCAGTACTTC. The chain uses TRBV5-6 and TRBJ2-5, with 13 bases aligning to TRBD2. The junction had 6 bases not matched to a gene; V was cut back by 5 bases and J by 5 bases. Germline lookup yields CDR1 SGHDT and CDR2 YYEEEE. This CDR3 has 15 residues.

This chain joins TRBV7-9 and TRBJ1-5, with D perhaps matching TRBD1 (6 bases). The V end lost 5 bases, the J end lost 1 base, and 9 bases lay between the germline ends. This CDR3 is 14 amino acids long. In germline, CDR1 is SEHNR, CDR2 FQNEAQ (reference sequence). The CDR3 nucleotides read TGTGCCAGCAGCCCTGACAGGAGCAATCAGCCCCAGCATTTT. As protein: CASSPDRSNQPQHF. Full variable domain (missing parts from reference TRBV7-9 and TRBJ1-5): DTGVSQNPRHKITKRGQNVTFRCDPISEHNRLYWYRQTLGQGPEFLTYFQNEAQLEKSRLLSDRFSAERPKGSFSTLEIQRTEQGDSAMYLCASSPDRSNQPQHFGDGTRLSIL.

The gene calls are TRBV27 and TRBJ1-2; possible D gene TRBD1, 5 bases. The germline V and J ends were trimmed by 3 bases and 3 bases, with 8 bases remaining between them. Germline V gene lookup returns CDR1 MNHEY and CDR2 SMNVEV (reference sequence). This CDR3 contains 13 residues. The CDR3 spells CASSLGQHYGYTF. The CDR3 DNA sequence: TGTGCCAGCAGTTTGGGGCAGCACTATGGCTACACCTTC.

This chain links TRBV7-3 with TRBJ2-3, with 9 bases that match TRBD2. Germline CDR1 SGHTA, CDR2 FQGTGA. V shed 4 bases and J 6 bases; nucleotides not matched to a gene: 11. This CDR3 has 16 residues. CDR3 in amino acids: CASSSSSSGSGDTQYF. The CDR3 DNA reads TGTGCCAGCAGCTCCTCGAGTAGCGGGAGTGGGGATACGCAGTATTTT.

This clone was detected a few times. The chain couples TRBV2 to TRBJ1-2, with D possibly matching TRBD1 (5 bases). The CDR3 runs 15 residues. V was shortened by 8 bases and J by 3 bases, with 19 bases between the two germline ends. Germline CDR1 SNHLY, CDR2 FYNNEI. The CDR3 nucleotides are TGTGCCAGCTGGGGGGAGGGTAAGGGTTACTATGGCTACACCTTC. Protein sequence: CASWGEGKGYYGYTF. The full variable domain, rest sourced from reference TRBV2 and TRBJ1-2, is EPEVTQTPSHQVTQMGQEVILRCVPISNHLYFYWYRQILGQKVEFLVSFYNNEISEKSEIFDDQFSVERPDGSNFTLKIRSTKLEDSAMYFCASWGEGKGYYGYTFGSGTRLTVV.

In its sample, this clone is medium-sized. The CDR3 DNA sequence: TGTGCCAGCAGCTTAGTAGACAGGGATAGGCATGGCTACACCTTC. Encoded protein: CASSLVDRDRHGYTF. The genes are TRBV11-2 and TRBJ1-2; 7 nucleotides line up with TRBD1. V lost 1 base to trimming and J lost 6 bases; unmatched junction nucleotides: 8. Germline V gives CDR1 SGHAT, CDR2 FQNNGV. The CDR3 totals 15 residues. The complete variable domain, with remaining parts taken from reference TRBV11-2 and TRBJ1-2, reads EAGVAQSPRYKIIEKRQSVAFWCNPISGHATLYWYQQILGQGPKLLIQFQNNGVVDDSQLPKDRFSAERLKGVDSTLKIQPAKLEDSAVYLCASSLVDRDRHGYTFGSGTRLTVV.